The sequence of this T cell receptor beta chain was determined in a study of graft-versus-host responses after intestinal transplantation. Study-wide results and limits: Where graft-donor T cell macrochimerism was present, patients had high graft-versus-host to host-versus-graft clonal ratios in allografts.

The protocol was immunoSEQ multiplex PCR, while the TCRdb copy is restricted to in-frame clones and leaves out a portion. The sample lists 35,000 to 45,000 clones, over 85% occurring once. In the case of this clone: Its antigen is still unknown.

This specimen consisted of PBMCs, obtained 700 to 750 days after intestinal transplantation. The clonotype comes from a human patient who received an intestinal transplant, so some T cells may come from the graft donor.

The CDR3 coding sequence is TGTGCCAGCAGTTACCGGCGGGAGGCAGATACGCAGTATTTT. This translates into CASSYRREADTQYF. The chain is built from TRBV6-6 and TRBJ2-3; 8 bases are shared with TRBD2. Germline CDR1 and CDR2: MNHNY and SVGAGI (reference sequence). With 2 bases clipped from V and 4 bases from J, the junction kept 2 bases outside the gene matches. The CDR3 is 14 amino acids.